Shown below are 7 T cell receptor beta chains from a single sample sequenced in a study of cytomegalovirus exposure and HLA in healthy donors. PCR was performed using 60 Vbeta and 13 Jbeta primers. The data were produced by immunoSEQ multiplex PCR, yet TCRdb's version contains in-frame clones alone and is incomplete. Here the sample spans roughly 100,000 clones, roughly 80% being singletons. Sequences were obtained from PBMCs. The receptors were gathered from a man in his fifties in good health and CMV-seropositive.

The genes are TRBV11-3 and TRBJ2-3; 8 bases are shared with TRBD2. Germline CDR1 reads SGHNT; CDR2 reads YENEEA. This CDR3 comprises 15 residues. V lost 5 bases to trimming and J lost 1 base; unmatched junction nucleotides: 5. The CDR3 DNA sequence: TGTGCCAGCAGCCTCGGGCGGGAGGGCACAGATACGCAGTATTTT. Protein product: CASSLGREGTDTQYF.

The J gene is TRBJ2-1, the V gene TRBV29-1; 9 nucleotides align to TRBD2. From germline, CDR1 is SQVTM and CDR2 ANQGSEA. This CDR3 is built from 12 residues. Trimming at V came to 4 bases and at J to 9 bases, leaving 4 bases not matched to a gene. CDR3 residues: CSVGYSGSEQFF. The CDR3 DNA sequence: TGCAGCGTTGGATATAGCGGGAGTGAGCAGTTCTTC.

The CDR3 sequence: CASSLVGGSGLNEQFF. The CDR3 DNA sequence: TGTGCCAGCAGCTTAGTTGGAGGGAGTGGGTTAAATGAGCAGTTCTTC. This chain uses TRBV7-6 with TRBJ2-1; possibly TRBD2 for D (6 bases). V was clipped by 1 base and J by 7 bases, with 17 bases between them. The V gene's germline CDR1 is SGHVS and CDR2 FNYEAQ. The CDR3 sequence is 16 residues long.

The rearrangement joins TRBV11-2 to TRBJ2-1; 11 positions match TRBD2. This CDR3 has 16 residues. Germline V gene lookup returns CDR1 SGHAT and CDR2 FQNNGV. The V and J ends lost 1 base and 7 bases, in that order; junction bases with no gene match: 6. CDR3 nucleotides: TGTGCCAGCAGCTTAGGGCTAGCGGGAGGACCTAATGAGCAGTTCTTC. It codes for CASSLGLAGGPNEQFF.

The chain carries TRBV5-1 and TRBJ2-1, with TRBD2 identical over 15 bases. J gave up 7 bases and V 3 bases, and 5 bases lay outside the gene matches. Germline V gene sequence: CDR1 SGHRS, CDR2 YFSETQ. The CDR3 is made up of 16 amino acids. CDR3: CASSSGLAGGRNEQFF. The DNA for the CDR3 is TGCGCCAGCAGCTCGGGACTAGCGGGAGGACGGAATGAGCAGTTCTTC.

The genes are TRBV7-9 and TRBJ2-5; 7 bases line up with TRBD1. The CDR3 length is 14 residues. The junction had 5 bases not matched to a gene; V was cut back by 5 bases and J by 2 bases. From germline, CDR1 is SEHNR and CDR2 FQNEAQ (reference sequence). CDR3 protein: CASSLNRGQETQYF. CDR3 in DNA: TGTGCCAGCAGCCTCAACAGGGGACAAGAGACCCAGTACTTC.

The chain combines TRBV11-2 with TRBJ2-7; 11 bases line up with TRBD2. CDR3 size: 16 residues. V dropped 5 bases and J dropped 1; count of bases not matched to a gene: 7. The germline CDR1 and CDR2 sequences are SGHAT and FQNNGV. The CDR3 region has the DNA TGTGCCAGCAGCCCTTCTGGACTAGCGGGTTCCTACGAGCAGTACTTC. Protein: CASSPSGLAGSYEQYF.